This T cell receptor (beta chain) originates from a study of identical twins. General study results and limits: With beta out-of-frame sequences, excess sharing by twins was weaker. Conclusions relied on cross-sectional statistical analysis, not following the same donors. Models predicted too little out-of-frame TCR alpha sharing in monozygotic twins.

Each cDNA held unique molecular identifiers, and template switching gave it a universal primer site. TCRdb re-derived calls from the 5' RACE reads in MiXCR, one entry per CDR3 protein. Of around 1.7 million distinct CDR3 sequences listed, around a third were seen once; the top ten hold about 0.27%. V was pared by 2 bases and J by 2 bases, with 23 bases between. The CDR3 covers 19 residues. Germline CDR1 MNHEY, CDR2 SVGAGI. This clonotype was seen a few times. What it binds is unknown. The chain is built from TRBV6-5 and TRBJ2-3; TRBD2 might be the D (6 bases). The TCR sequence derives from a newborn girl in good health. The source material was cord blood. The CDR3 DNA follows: TGTGCCAGCAGTTACCCACTCGGACCTAGCGAGGAGGTCACAGATACGCAGTATTTT. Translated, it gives CASSYPLGPSEEVTDTQYF.